This T cell receptor (beta chain) originates from a study of T cell repertoires in cytomegalovirus infection. Study-wide results and limits: Summed frequency of shared TCR beta families picked out CMV carriers who also had the relevant HLA. In two of eight donors, the top clonotype was HLA-C-restricted CMV-specific.

TCRdb re-called the reads with MiXCR, one entry per CDR3 protein. The data contain a few hundred thousand distinct CDR3 sequences, over 7.5% of them singletons. Between the trimmed V and J ends, which lost 5 bases and 4 bases, there was a span of 9 bases. This CDR3 comprises 13 residues. Per germline, CDR1 SGHTA and CDR2 FQGTGA. This clonotype was counted at least ten times. What it recognizes is unknown. The sequence came from a human donor in good health (CMV status not recorded). Some clones in this sample may be carry-over from other donors' samples. Sequences were obtained from PBMCs. V gene TRBV7-3 combines with J gene TRBJ2-1; D is unclear. This CDR3 is CASSPSLYNEQFF. The CDR3 DNA sequence: TGTGCCAGCAGCCCATCACTGTACAATGAGCAGTTCTTC.